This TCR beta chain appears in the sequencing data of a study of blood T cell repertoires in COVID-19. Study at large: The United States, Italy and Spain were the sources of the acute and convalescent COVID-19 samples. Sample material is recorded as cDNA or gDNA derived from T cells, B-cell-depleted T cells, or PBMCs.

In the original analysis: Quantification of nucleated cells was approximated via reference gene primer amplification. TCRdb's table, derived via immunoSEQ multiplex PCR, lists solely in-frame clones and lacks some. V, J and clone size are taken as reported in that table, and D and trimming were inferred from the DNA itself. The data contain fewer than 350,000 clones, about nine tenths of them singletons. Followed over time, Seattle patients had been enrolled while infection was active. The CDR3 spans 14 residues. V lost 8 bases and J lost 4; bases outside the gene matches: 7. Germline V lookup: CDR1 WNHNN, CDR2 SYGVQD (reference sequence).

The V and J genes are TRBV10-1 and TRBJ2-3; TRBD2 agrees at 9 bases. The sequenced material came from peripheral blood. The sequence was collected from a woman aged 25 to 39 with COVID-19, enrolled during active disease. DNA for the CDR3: TGCGCCAGCCGAGCGAGCGGGAGGCCAGATACGCAGTATTTT. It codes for CASRASGRPDTQYF.